This TCR beta chain was captured in a study of Graves' ophthalmopathy and Graves' hyperthyroidism. At the level of the study: Samples of peripheral blood were obtained at initial diagnosis, prior to treatment of any kind. Findings of the study overall: Blood also carried most expanded thyroid clonotypes exceeding 0.001 frequency.

This clonotype showed up just a few times. Its antigen is not identified. The study amplified TCR beta CDR3 regions using RNA transcripts. A first-round RT-PCR used HTBI primers, followed by a second-round multiplex PCR. TCRdb fed the multiplex PCR reads into MiXCR, producing one record per CDR3 protein. The repertoire includes approximately 640,000 distinct CDR3 sequences, over 40% of them detected once, and about 3.3% sits in the top ten. The clonotype was recovered from an adult man with Graves' ophthalmopathy. Input material: peripheral blood.

The CDR3 loop is CAWVRDRNNSPLHF. The CDR3 DNA sequence: TGTGCCTGGGTGCGGGACCGCAATAATTCACCCCTCCACTTT. The chain has TRBV25-1 and TRBJ1-6, with a weak D call TRBD1 (5 bases). The CDR3 is 14 residues long. The germline gives CDR1 MGHDK, CDR2 SYGVNS. V was shortened by 11 bases and J by 5 bases, with 16 bases between the two germline ends.